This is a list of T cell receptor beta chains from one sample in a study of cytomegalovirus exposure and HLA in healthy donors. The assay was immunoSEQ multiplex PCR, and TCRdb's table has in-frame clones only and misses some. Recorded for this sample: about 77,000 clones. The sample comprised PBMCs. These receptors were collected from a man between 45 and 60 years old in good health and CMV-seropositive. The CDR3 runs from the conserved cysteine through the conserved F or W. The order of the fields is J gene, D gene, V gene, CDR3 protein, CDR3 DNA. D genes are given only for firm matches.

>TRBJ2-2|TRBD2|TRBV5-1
CASSQGTSGNTGELFF
TGCGCCAGCAGCCAGGGGACTAGCGGAAACACCGGGGAGCTGTTTTTT
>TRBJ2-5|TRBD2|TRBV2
CASSIGLAGVQETQYF
TGTGCCAGCAGTATAGGACTAGCGGGGGTCCAAGAGACCCAGTACTTC
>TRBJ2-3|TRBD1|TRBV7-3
CASSRQGDTDTQYF
TGTGCCAGCAGTAGACAGGGGGACACAGATACGCAGTATTTT
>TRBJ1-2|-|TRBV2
CASSGTEIIYGYTF
TGTGCCAGCAGTGGTACAGAGATAATCTATGGCTACACCTTC
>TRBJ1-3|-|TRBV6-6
CASSYGGNTRGNTIYF
TGTGCCAGCAGTTACGGAGGAAATACGAGGGGAAACACCATATATTTT
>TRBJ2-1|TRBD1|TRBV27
CASTTRRGGDEQFF
TGTGCCAGCACCACCCGACGAGGGGGCGATGAGCAGTTCTTC
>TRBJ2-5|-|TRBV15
CATSRDPSGAEETQYF
TGTGCCACCAGCAGAGATCCCTCGGGAGCAGAAGAGACCCAGTACTTC
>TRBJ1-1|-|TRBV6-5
CASSLLGQSGTEAFF
TGTGCCAGCAGTTTACTTGGACAGTCGGGGACTGAAGCTTTCTTT
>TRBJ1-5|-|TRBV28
CASSFGGENQPQHF
TGTGCCAGCAGTTTCGGGGGAGAAAATCAGCCCCAGCATTTT
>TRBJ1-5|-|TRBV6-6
CASSRTVDNQPQHF
TGTGCCAGCAGTCGGACAGTGGACAATCAGCCCCAGCATTTT
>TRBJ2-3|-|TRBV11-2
CASSPFQDTQYF
TGTGCCAGCAGCCCATTCCAGGATACGCAGTATTTT
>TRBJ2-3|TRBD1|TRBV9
CASSVGTGRDTQYF
TGTGCCAGCAGCGTAGGGACAGGGAGAGATACGCAGTATTTT
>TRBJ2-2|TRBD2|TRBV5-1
CASRKTSGGSNTGELFF
TGCGCCAGCAGGAAAACTAGCGGGGGTTCGAACACCGGGGAGCTGTTTTTT
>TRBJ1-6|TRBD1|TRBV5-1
CASSLEGQFNSPLHF
TGCGCCAGCAGTCTTGAGGGACAGTTTAATTCACCCCTCCACTTT
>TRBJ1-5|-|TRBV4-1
CASSVQLYSNQPQHF
TGCGCCAGCAGCGTACAGCTATATAGCAATCAGCCCCAGCATTTT
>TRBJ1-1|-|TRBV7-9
CASSRDGGTGNTEAFF
TGTGCCAGCAGCCGAGACGGTGGAACAGGGAACACTGAAGCTTTCTTT
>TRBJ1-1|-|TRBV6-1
CASSTRGNTEAFF
TGTGCCAGCAGTACCAGGGGGAACACTGAAGCTTTCTTT
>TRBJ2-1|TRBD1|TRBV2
CASCRDRNPYNEQFF
TGTGCCAGCTGCCGGGACAGGAACCCCTACAATGAGCAGTTCTTC
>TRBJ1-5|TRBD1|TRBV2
CASNDRGDQPQHF
TGTGCCAGCAACGACAGGGGGGACCAGCCCCAGCATTTT
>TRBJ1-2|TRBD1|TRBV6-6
CASSYSRAQGGDGYTF
TGTGCCAGCAGTTACTCGAGGGCGCAGGGGGGTGATGGCTACACCTTC
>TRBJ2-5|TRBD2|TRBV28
CASSPGGWETQYF
TGTGCCAGCAGTCCGGGAGGATGGGAGACCCAGTACTTC
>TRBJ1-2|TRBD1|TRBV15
CATSRGLGQGAGYTF
TGTGCCACCAGCAGAGGTCTCGGACAGGGGGCTGGCTACACCTTC
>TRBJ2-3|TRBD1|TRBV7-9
CASSPGQGSTDTQYF
TGTGCCAGCAGTCCTGGACAGGGAAGCACAGATACGCAGTATTTT
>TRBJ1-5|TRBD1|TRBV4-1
CASSQDDQGGQPQHF
TGCGCCAGCAGCCAAGATGACCAGGGGGGACAGCCCCAGCATTTT